The 14 T cell receptor beta chains below come from one sample, sequenced in a study of cytomegalovirus exposure and HLA in healthy donors (dated by TCRdb to about 2017). Receptor libraries were prepared by the immunoSEQ multiplex PCR assay. For the multiplex PCR, a mixture combining 60 forward primers for TCR Vbeta segments and 13 reverse primers for TCR Jbeta segments was used. TCRdb carries this immuneACCESS record with in-frame sequences only. Its versions omit some clonotypes, under half of them owing to an unresolved V gene in the studies checked, with the rest unexplained. The data table for this sample lists some 72,000 clones. About 5% of the sample goes to the ten largest clones. The sample was PBMCs. The receptors shown here come from a man in his forties in good health and CMV-seronegative.

This chain joins TRBV28 and TRBJ1-2; a weak D match, TRBD1 (5 bases). This CDR3 comprises 14 residues. V was pared by 1 base and J by 8 bases, with 14 bases between. Germline lookup yields CDR1 MDHEN and CDR2 SYDVKM. In DNA form, the CDR3 reads TGTGCCAGCAGTTTATCAATGGTACAGGCGGGCTACACCTTC. The encoded protein is CASSLSMVQAGYTF.

The rearrangement joins TRBV5-1 to TRBJ2-3; possibly TRBD1 or TRBD2 for D (5 bases each). V dropped 4 bases and J dropped 3 bases, with 9 bases sitting between them. The CDR3 has 13 amino acids. Germline V gene data show CDR1 as SGHRS and CDR2 as YFSETQ. The CDR3 reads CASSLGETDTQYF. The CDR3 coding sequence is TGCGCCAGCAGCCTGGGGGAGACAGATACGCAGTATTTT.

CDR3 nucleotide sequence: TGTGCCAGTAGTATAAAGCGGGGGGCGATATACAATGAGCAGTTCTTC. Translating it yields CASSIKRGAIYNEQFF. The V call is TRBV19, the J call TRBJ2-1; 9 positions match TRBD2. The CDR3 sequence is 16 residues long. The V gene end was trimmed by 2 bases and the J gene end by 4 bases; junction bases not matched to a gene: 6. Germline V gives CDR1 LNHDA, CDR2 SQIVND (reference sequence).

This chain connects TRBV2 to TRBJ1-5; 9 bases map to TRBD1. Germline V CDR1 and CDR2: SNHLY, FYNNEI. Losses at the gene ends were 5 bases for V and 7 bases for J; bases not matched to a gene: 6. This CDR3 has 14 amino acids. The CDR3 region has the DNA TGTGCCAGCAGTTTAAGGACAGGGGAACAGCCCCAGCATTTT. Protein sequence: CASSLRTGEQPQHF.

The V call is TRBV30, the J call TRBJ1-4; D unresolved. Germline values: CDR1 GTSNPN, CDR2 SVGIG (reference sequence). The CDR3 is 15 residues long. Between the trimmed V and J ends, which lost 2 bases and 3 bases, there was a span of 13 bases. In DNA form, the CDR3 reads TGTGCCTGGAGTCGCCCTGGGCTTTCTAATGAAAAACTGTTTTTT. It is translated as CAWSRPGLSNEKLFF. The full variable domain, completed using reference TRBV30 and TRBJ1-4, is SQTIHQWPATLVQPVGSPLSLECTVEGTSNPNLYWYRQAAGRGLQLLFYSVGIGQISSEVPQNLSASRPQDRQFILSSKKLLLSDSGFYLCAWSRPGLSNEKLFFGSGTQLSVL.

V is TRBV6-5 and J is TRBJ2-5, with 8 bases aligning to TRBD1. The end of the DNA aligns better with TRBJ2-7, so the J call may be wrong. CDR1 is MNHEY and CDR2 is SVGAGI in the germline V gene. CDR3 size: 14 residues. The CDR3 sequence: CASSRTGILYEQYF. CDR3 DNA sequence: TGTGCCAGCAGCCGGACAGGGATCCTCTACGAGCAGTACTTC.

The chain recombines TRBV11-2 with TRBJ1-1; D may be TRBD1 (6 bases). Trimming cost V 1 base and J 8 bases, with 14 bases left between them. Germline loops: CDR1 SGHAT, CDR2 FQNNGV. The CDR3 consists of 14 residues. In DNA form, the CDR3 reads TGTGCCAGCAGCTTAGGTTCGACAGGTTCGGAAGCTTTCTTT. Translation: CASSLGSTGSEAFF.

V is TRBV7-2 and J is TRBJ2-5; TRBD2 matches at 10 bases. CDR1 and CDR2 (germline): SGHTA, FQGNSA. Germline trimming cut 8 bases from V and 5 bases from J; bases unmatched to any gene: 8. The CDR3 is made up of 14 amino acids. The CDR3 loop reads CASSKTSGPETQYF. CDR3 DNA: TGTGCCAGCTCAAAGACTAGCGGGCCGGAGACCCAGTACTTC.

The chain carries TRBV10-3 and TRBJ1-1; 8 bases align to TRBD1. This CDR3 spans 12 amino acids. V was clipped by 10 bases and J by 5 bases; unmatched bases: 6. Germline V gene data show CDR1 as ENHRY and CDR2 as SYGVKD. CDR3 sequence reads: CASKQGVTEAFF. The DNA of the CDR3 is TGTGCCAGTAAACAGGGGGTAACTGAAGCTTTCTTT.

The genes are TRBV2 and TRBJ2-6; tentatively, D is TRBD2 (5 bases). V was shortened by 6 bases and J by 4 bases, with 13 bases between the two germline ends. This CDR3 region has 15 residues. The germline CDR1 and CDR2 sequences are SNHLY and FYNNEI. CDR3 in amino acids: CASRDRGVGANVLTF. DNA of the CDR3: TGTGCCAGCAGAGACCGGGGAGTGGGGGCCAACGTCCTGACTTTC.

The chain combines TRBV28 with TRBJ1-1, with 8 bases lining up with TRBD1. Germline V gene data show CDR1 as MDHEN and CDR2 as SYDVKM. This CDR3 has 16 residues. V dropped 3 bases and J dropped 0; count of bases not matched to a gene: 6. This CDR3 is CASSFQGAPMNTEAFF. The CDR3 coding sequence is TGTGCCAGCAGTTTTCAGGGGGCACCTATGAACACTGAAGCTTTCTTT.

The chain has TRBV12-5 and TRBJ2-5, with no clear D. Germline CDR1 and CDR2: LGHNT and FRNRAP. Deletions cut 5 bases from V and 2 bases from J, with 9 bases between. The CDR3 is 13 residues long. In DNA, the CDR3 is TGTGCTAGTGGTCCCTCCGGGCAAGAGACCCAGTACTTC. Its translation: CASGPSGQETQYF.

The J gene is TRBJ1-2, the V gene TRBV29-1; TRBD1 agrees at 8 bases. The V and J ends lost 6 bases and 7 bases, in that order; junction bases with no gene match: 16. The germline V gene has CDR1 SQVTM and CDR2 ANQGSEA. CDR3 length equals 15 residues. The CDR3 sequence is CSVPTGTDDRGGYTF. The CDR3 DNA is TGCAGCGTCCCAACCGGGACTGACGACAGGGGTGGCTACACCTTC.

In DNA form, the CDR3 reads TGTGCCAGCAGTTTTGAGGGAAGGACAGCCACGGTTAACTATGGCTACACCTTC. Protein sequence: CASSFEGRTATVNYGYTF. The genes are TRBV28 and TRBJ1-2, with D possibly TRBD1 on 6 matching bases. The CDR3 consists of 18 residues. The germline V gene encodes CDR1 MDHEN and CDR2 SYDVKM. The V end was cut by 3 bases, the J end by 1 base, with 21 bases between.